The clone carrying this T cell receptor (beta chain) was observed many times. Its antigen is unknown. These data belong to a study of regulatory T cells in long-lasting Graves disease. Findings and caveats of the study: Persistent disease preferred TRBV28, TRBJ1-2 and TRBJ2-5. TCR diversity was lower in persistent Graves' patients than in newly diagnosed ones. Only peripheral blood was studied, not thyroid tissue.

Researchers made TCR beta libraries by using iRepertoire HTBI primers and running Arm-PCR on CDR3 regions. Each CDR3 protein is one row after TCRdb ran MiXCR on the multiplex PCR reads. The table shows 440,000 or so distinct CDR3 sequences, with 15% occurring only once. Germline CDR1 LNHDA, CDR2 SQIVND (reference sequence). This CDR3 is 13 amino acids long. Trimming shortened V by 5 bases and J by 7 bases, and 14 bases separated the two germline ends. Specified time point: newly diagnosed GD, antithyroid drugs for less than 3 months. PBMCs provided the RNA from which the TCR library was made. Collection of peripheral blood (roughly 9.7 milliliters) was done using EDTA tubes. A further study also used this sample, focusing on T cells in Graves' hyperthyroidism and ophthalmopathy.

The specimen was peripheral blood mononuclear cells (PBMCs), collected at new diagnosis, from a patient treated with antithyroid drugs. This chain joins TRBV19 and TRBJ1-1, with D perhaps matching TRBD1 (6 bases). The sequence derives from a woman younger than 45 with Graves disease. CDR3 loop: CASSPDRLVEAFF. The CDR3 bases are TGTGCCAGTAGTCCGGACAGATTGGTTGAAGCTTTCTTT.